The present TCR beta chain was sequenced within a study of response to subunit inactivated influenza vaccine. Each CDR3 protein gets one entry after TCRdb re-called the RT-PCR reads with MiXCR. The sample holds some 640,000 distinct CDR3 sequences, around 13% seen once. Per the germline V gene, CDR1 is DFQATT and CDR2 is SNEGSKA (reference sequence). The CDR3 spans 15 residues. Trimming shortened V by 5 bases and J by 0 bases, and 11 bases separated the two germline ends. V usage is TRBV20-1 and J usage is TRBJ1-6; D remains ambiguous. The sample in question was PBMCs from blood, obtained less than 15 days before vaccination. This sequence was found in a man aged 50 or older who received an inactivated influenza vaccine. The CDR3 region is CSARTEYSYNSPLHF. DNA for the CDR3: TGCAGTGCTCGGACGGAATACTCCTATAATTCACCCCTCCACTTT.